This paragraph covers one T cell receptor beta chain sequence. Its antigen specificity is not known. One base away there is no much larger clone; base qualities are not given. This record comes from a study of graft-versus-host responses after intestinal transplantation (dated by TCRdb to about 2021). Concerning the study at large: Multivisceral, liver-intestinal, or isolated intestinal transplants were received by the recipients. A peak of at least 4% donor T cells among recipient peripheral blood mononuclear cells was the definition used for donor T cell macrochimerism. Rather than going through the commercial service, samples from a few later patients were sequenced in-house on an Illumina MiSeq and processed with MiXCR. Every recipient was given anti-thymocyte globulin induction, followed by 2 to 3 years of maintenance tacrolimus and steroids. To identify alloreactive clones, pre-transplant mixed lymphocyte reaction products were sequenced and compared with unstimulated pre-transplant donor and recipient T cells. Bulk TCR-beta CDR3 sequencing was used to track graft-versus-host and host-versus-graft alloreactive T cell clones in the graft, circulation and bone marrow after intestinal transplantation. The cohort enrolled approximately 24 intestinal transplant recipients including one retransplant, and a few patients lacking pretransplant specimens were excluded.

Libraries were constructed by the immunoSEQ multiplex PCR assay. For most patients, genomic DNA was isolated with the Qiagen DNeasy Blood and Tissue Kit and shipped frozen to Adaptive Biotechnologies for TCR sequencing. Adaptive Biotechnologies carried out high-throughput TCR-beta CDR3 sequencing of genomic DNA for most patients. The authors' pipeline ran thus. Adaptive's ImmunoSEQ software supplied the TCR sequencing data for around 19 patients, while MiXCR and VDJtools were used to process a few other patients. To correct CD4 versus CD8 sorting errors, sequences present in both subsets at a frequency ratio below 5:1 were removed. CDR3 nucleotide sequences shared between donor and recipient were removed because their origin could not be assigned. To be classed as alloreactive, a clone needed at least 2-fold expansion over unstimulated cells and a minimum CFSE-low frequency of 0.002% (template counts) or 0.001% (read counts). A clone was considered mappable if detected in the sequenced pre-transplant spleen, lymph node, or MLR CFSE-low populations of the donor or recipient. Cumulative frequency of alloreactive clones was calculated as a percentage of all sequences weighted by copy number. TCRdb took this table from immuneACCESS and kept in-frame rearrangements with V and J called. Such tables lack part of the clones; where checked against another copy, unresolved V genes explain under half of the gap, and the rest is unexplained. That table gives V, J and clone size, and the DNA gave D and trimming. The sample includes about 100,000 clones, with roughly 84% observed a single time. Jointly, the top ten make up around 0.98% of the sample.

The sample's time point label, decoded: cells obtained before transplantation from donor or recipient. CD3+CD4+ and CD3+CD8+ populations were FACS-sorted from unstimulated pre-transplant donor and recipient cells taken from spleen or lymph nodes. CDR1 and CDR2, per the germline V gene, are SGHDT and YYEEEE. The junction shows trimming of 4 bases on V and 11 bases on J, plus 24 bases between the germline ends. The cysteine opens and the phenylalanine closes a CDR3 of 15 amino acids. CDR3 DNA is the only sequence kept; it has 45 bases, read in frame from the first base. Summary of the overall study and its limitations: GvH clones turned up in recipient bone marrow, with some appearing earlier in ileal mucosa or blood, a pattern consistent with an intestinal mucosal origin. Peak levels of circulating GvH clones were associated with declines in HvG clones early after transplant. In the allografts of patients with donor T cell macrochimerism, GvH to HvG T cell clonal ratios were high. The relatively low number and heterogeneity of intestinal transplant patients limited the conclusions.

This receptor was obtained from a human donor who was the organ donor for an intestinal transplant. The source was unstimulated CD4+ T cells sorted from spleen or lymph node cells, collected before transplant. The chain joins TRBV5-6 to TRBJ1-1; possibly the D gene is TRBD1, per 5 matching bases. CDR3 region: CASSGPYGTPSGAFF. The nucleotides read TGTGCCAGCAGCGGACCGTACGGGACTCCATCAGGGGCTTTCTTT.